Listed below are T cell receptor beta chains from one sample, sequenced in a study of T cell repertoires in cytomegalovirus infection. MiXCR was run by TCRdb on the reads, yielding one entry per CDR3 protein. The repertoire consists of some 100,000 distinct CDR3 sequences, with around 22% occurring once and the leading ten covering about 39%. Source material: CD8+ T cells from PBMCs. The receptors here all came from a human donor in good health (CMV status not recorded). Some clones in this sample may be carry-over from other donors' samples. Both conserved end residues are part of each CDR3. The D gene is left open where the match is weak. Clone sizes are given selectively: once, few, many, or a class where the clone is expanded.

>many|TRBJ1-5|TRBV28|NA
TGTGCCAGCACCCCTGGGGGTATCAATCAGCCCCAGCATTTT
CASTPGGINQPQHF
>few|TRBJ2-3|TRBV7-4|TRBD2
TGTGCCAGCAGACCTAGCGGGGTTGCAGATACGCAGTATTTT
CASRPSGVADTQYF
>NA|TRBJ2-1|TRBV4-3|NA
TGCGCCAGCAGCCAAGATGGGAGCTACAATGAGCAGTTCTTC
CASSQDGSYNEQFF
>NA|TRBJ2-7|TRBV11-1|NA
TGTGCCAGCAGCTTAAGTAGTGGCGTCTCCGAGCAGTACTTC
CASSLSSGVSEQYF
>NA|TRBJ2-7|TRBV12-3/TRBV12-4|TRBD1
TGTGCCAGCAGTCCCGGGACAGGGGTTGGGGAGCAGTACTTC
CASSPGTGVGEQYF
>many|TRBJ2-7|TRBV12-3/TRBV12-4|NA
TGTGCCAGCAGTTTTGGTTGGGGATACGAGCAGTACTTC
CASSFGWGYEQYF
>NA|TRBJ2-7|TRBV20-1|NA
TGCAGTGCTAGGGGACCTACACACACCTACGAGCAGTACTTC
CSARGPTHTYEQYF
>NA|TRBJ2-5|TRBV11-2|NA
TGTGCCAGCAGCTTACCCTCGGGCAGGGGAGAGACCCAGTACTTC
CASSLPSGRGETQYF
>few|TRBJ1-5|TRBV20-1|NA
TGCAGTGCTAGAGGTCGGTTTGGTTCGGATCAGCCCCAGCATTTT
CSARGRFGSDQPQHF
>few|TRBJ2-7|TRBV20-1|TRBD1
TGCAGTGCCAGGGGGCCGGGACCCCTTACCTACGAGCAGTACTTC
CSARGPGPLTYEQYF
>many|TRBJ2-7|TRBV4-3|TRBD2
TGCGCCAGCAGCCAGGCTAGCGGGGCCCGCACCTACGAGCAGTACTTC
CASSQASGARTYEQYF
>few|TRBJ2-7|TRBV5-1|NA
TGCGCCAGCAGCTTGGAGGCAGGGCCCACCTACGAGCAGTACTTC
CASSLEAGPTYEQYF
>many|TRBJ1-2|TRBV9|NA
TGTGCCAGCAGCGCCAACCAACAGGGCCCCTATGGCTACACCTTC
CASSANQQGPYGYTF
>NA|TRBJ2-1|TRBV12-3/TRBV12-4|NA
TGTGCCAGCAACCTTCGGAACATCAGCTCCTACAATGAGCAGTTCTTC
CASNLRNISSYNEQFF
>NA|TRBJ1-1|TRBV9|NA
TGTGCCAGCAGCCCAGGGTCGGGGACTGAAGCTTTCTTT
CASSPGSGTEAFF
>many|TRBJ2-7|TRBV11-2|TRBD1
TGTGCCAGCAGCTCATTCGACAGGGGGCTCCACGAGCAGTACTTC
CASSSFDRGLHEQYF
>NA|TRBJ2-5|TRBV7-9|TRBD2
TGTGCCAGCAGCTTAGTCGTAGCGGGGGCCCAAGAGACCCAGTACTTC
CASSLVVAGAQETQYF
>NA|TRBJ1-2|TRBV5-6|NA
TGTGCCAGCAGCTTGGAGGGGTACCTCCAAACCTATGGCTACACCTTC
CASSLEGYLQTYGYTF
>many|TRBJ2-1|TRBV11-2|NA
TGTGCCAGCAGCTTCCGGGACTGGAACAATGAGCAGTTCTTC
CASSFRDWNNEQFF
>many|TRBJ1-2|TRBV20-1|TRBD1
TGCAGTGCTAGACCGAGGACAGGGGGAATAATAGGCTACACCTTC
CSARPRTGGIIGYTF
>NA|TRBJ2-5|TRBV15|TRBD1
TGTGCCACCAGTAGCAGGGGGCTGGAGACCCAGTACTTC
CATSSRGLETQYF
>NA|TRBJ1-1|TRBV5-6|NA
TGTGCCAGCAGCTTGGACCGGGGGAACACTGAAGCTTTCTTT
CASSLDRGNTEAFF
>few|TRBJ2-3|TRBV6-6|TRBD1
TGTGCCAGCATCCCGGGACAGGGGGCTTTTGGGGATACGCAGTATTTT
CASIPGQGAFGDTQYF
>NA|TRBJ1-1|TRBV25-1|NA
TGTGCCAGCAGCCGGGACGGCTACACTGAAGCTTTCTTT
CASSRDGYTEAFF
>NA|TRBJ2-7|TRBV4-3|TRBD2
TGCGCCAGCAGCCAAGATCGTGGACTAGCTTACGAGCAGTACTTC
CASSQDRGLAYEQYF
>many|TRBJ1-1|TRBV28|NA
TGTGCCAGCAGTTCAGACATTGGAGGGATGGAAGCTTTCTTT
CASSSDIGGMEAFF
>NA|TRBJ2-3|TRBV4-3|TRBD2
TGCGCCAGCAGCCAAGGGGGCGGGGGGGCCCCAGATACGCAGTATTTT
CASSQGGGGAPDTQYF
>few|TRBJ2-2|TRBV19|TRBD1
TGTGCCAGTAGTGGACCGGGACAGGGGGCTCCCGGGGAGCTGTTTTTT
CASSGPGQGAPGELFF
>many|TRBJ2-1|TRBV10-1|TRBD2
TGCGCCACCTCTTCCCCGGGACTAGGCTACAATGAGCAGTTCTTC
CATSSPGLGYNEQFF
>few|TRBJ2-7|TRBV27|NA
TGTGCCAGCAGTTCGTCCACTTCCTACGAGCAGTACTTC
CASSSSTSYEQYF
>NA|TRBJ2-7|TRBV5-1|NA
TGCGCCAGCAGCTTGGTTCAGGGGCGACGCGAGCAGTACTTC
CASSLVQGRREQYF
>many|TRBJ1-1|TRBV5-1|TRBD1
TGCGCCAGCAGCCTCACCGGGACAGGGAGCGGGCTGGGGACTGAAGCTTTCTTT
CASSLTGTGSGLGTEAFF
>many|TRBJ2-5|TRBV11-2|NA
TGTGCCAGCAGCTTAGATTGGGGACGGTCCCAGTACTTC
CASSLDWGRSQYF
>few|TRBJ2-6|TRBV30|NA
TGTGCCGGCACGGCGGGACCAATATCGGCTTTC
CAGTAGPISAF
>few|TRBJ2-2|TRBV9|NA
TGTGCCAGCAGCCCTCCGACAGCAAAAACCGGGGAGCTGTTTTTT
CASSPPTAKTGELFF
>NA|TRBJ2-3|TRBV4-1|TRBD2
TGCGCCAGCAGCCAAGACCTTAGCGGGGGAGATCTCAGCACAGATACGCAGTATTTT
CASSQDLSGGDLSTDTQYF
>few|TRBJ1-1|TRBV10-3|TRBD1
TGTGCCATCAGTGAGGGGACAGGGGCGTCCCCTGAAGCTTTCTTT
CAISEGTGASPEAFF
>few|TRBJ1-6|TRBV7-6|NA
TGTGCCAGCAGCCTCGAGACAGCCTCACCCCTCCACTTT
CASSLETASPLHF
>few|TRBJ2-7|TRBV20-1|TRBD2
TGCAGTGCTAGAAGTGCCGGACTAGCGGGAGGAACCCTCCCCTACGAGCAGTACTTC
CSARSAGLAGGTLPYEQYF
>NA|TRBJ2-2|TRBV20-1|NA
TGCAGTGCTAGAGAGGCCGGCGGGGAGCTGTTTTTT
CSAREAGGELFF